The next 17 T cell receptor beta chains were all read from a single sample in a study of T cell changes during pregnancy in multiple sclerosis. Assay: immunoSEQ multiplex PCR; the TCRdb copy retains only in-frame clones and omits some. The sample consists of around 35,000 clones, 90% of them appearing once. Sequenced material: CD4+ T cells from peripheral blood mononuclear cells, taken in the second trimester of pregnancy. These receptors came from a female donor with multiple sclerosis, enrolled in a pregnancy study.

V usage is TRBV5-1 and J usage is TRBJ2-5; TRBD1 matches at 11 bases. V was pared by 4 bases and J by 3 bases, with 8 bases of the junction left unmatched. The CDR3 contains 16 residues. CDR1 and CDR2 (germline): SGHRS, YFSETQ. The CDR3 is CASSRQPGQGEETQYF. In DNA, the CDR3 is TGCGCCAGCAGCCGTCAACCGGGACAGGGGGAAGAGACCCAGTACTTC.

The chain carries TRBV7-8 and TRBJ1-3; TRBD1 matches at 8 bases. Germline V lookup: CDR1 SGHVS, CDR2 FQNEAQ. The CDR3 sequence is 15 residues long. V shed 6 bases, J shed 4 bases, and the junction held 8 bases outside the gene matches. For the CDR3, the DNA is TGTGCCAGCAGATTTCAGGGGGCTTGGGGAAACACCATATATTTT. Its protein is CASRFQGAWGNTIYF. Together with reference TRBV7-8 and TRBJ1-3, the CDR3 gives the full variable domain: GAGVSQSPRYKVAKRGQDVALRCDPISGHVSLFWYQQALGQGPEFLTYFQNEAQLDKSGLPSDRFFAERPEGSVSTLKIQRTQQEDSAVYLCASRFQGAWGNTIYFGEGSWLTVV.

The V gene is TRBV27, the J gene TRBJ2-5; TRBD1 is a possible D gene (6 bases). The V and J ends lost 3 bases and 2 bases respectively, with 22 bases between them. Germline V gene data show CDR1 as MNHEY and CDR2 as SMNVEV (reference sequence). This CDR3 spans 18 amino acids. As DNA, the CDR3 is TGTGCCAGCAGTTTCGCGAACCCATACCAGGGGCGACAAGAGACCCAGTACTTC. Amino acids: CASSFANPYQGRQETQYF.

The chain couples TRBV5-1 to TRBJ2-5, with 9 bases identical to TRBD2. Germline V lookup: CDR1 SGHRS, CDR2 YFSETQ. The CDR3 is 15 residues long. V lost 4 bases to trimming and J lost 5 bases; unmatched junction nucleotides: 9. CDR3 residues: CASSPIAGGPETQYF. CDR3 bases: TGCGCCAGCAGCCCAATTGCGGGGGGGCCTGAGACCCAGTACTTC. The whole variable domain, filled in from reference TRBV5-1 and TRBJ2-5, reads KAGVTQTPRYLIKTRGQQVTLSCSPISGHRSVSWYQQTPGQGLQFLFEYFSETQRNKGNFPGRFSGRQFSNSRSEMNVSTLELGDSALYLCASSPIAGGPETQYFGPGTRLLVL.

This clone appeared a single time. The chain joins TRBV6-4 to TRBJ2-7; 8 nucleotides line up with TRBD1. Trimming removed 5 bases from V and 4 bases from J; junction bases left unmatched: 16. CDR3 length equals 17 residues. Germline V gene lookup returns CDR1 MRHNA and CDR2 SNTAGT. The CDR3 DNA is TGTGCCAGCAGTATACTTCGGTCAGGGGGCATAAGTTACGAGCAGTACTTC. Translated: CASSILRSGGISYEQYF.

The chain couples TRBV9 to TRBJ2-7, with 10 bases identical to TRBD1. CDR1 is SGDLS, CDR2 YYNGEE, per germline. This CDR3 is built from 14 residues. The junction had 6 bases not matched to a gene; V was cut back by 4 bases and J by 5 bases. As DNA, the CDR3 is TGTGCCAGCAGCTCCCGGGACAGGGGTAACGAGCAGTACTTC. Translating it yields CASSSRDRGNEQYF. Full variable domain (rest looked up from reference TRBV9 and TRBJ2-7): DSGVTQTPKHLITATGQRVTLRCSPRSGDLSVYWYQQSLDQGLQFLIQYYNGEERAKGNILERFSAQQFPDLHSELNLSSLELGDSALYFCASSSRDRGNEQYFGPGTRLTVT.

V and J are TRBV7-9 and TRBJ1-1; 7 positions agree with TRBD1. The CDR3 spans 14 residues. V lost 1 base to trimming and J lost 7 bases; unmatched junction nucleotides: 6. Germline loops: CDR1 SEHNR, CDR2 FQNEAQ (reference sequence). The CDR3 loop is CASSLGGTDIEAFF. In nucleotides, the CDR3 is TGTGCCAGCAGCTTAGGAGGGACAGATATTGAAGCTTTCTTT.

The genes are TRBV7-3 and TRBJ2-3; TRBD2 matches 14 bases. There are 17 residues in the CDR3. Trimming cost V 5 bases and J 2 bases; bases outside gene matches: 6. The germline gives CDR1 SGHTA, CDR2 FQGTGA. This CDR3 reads CASSRGLAGGITDTQYF. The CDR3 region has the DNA TGTGCCAGCAGCCGCGGACTAGCGGGGGGTATCACAGATACGCAGTATTTT.

The CDR3 bases are TGCGCCAGCAGCTTGGGGGACAGGGTTGGAGATACGCAGTATTTT. Translated: CASSLGDRVGDTQYF. This rearrangement joins TRBV5-1 to TRBJ2-3, with 9 bases matching TRBD1. J gave up 5 bases and V 0 bases, and 4 bases lay outside the gene matches. This CDR3 region has 15 residues. Germline CDR1 reads SGHRS; CDR2 reads YFSETQ.

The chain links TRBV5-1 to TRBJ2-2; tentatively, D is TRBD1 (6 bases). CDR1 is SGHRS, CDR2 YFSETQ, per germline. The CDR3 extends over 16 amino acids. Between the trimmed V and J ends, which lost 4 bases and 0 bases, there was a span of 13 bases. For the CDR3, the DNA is TGCGCCAGCAGCCCGAGGGGGTCACCGAACACCGGGGAGCTGTTTTTT. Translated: CASSPRGSPNTGELFF.

CDR3 sequence: CASSQVVSGINEQFF. In nucleotides, the CDR3 is TGCGCCAGCAGCCAAGTTGTCTCAGGGATCAATGAGCAGTTCTTC. V and J are TRBV4-3 and TRBJ2-1; possible D gene TRBD1, 5 bases. Germline loops: CDR1 LGHNA, CDR2 YSLEER. Trimming removed 1 base at V and 6 bases at J, with 13 bases between. The CDR3 loop spans 15 amino acids.

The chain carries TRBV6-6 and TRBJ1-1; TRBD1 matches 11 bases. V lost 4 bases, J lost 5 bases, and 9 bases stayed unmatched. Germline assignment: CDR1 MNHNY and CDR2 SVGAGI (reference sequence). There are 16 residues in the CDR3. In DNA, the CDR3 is TGTGCCAGCAGTTTAGGACAGGGGGCGTTGGAAACTGAAGCTTTCTTT. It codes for CASSLGQGALETEAFF.

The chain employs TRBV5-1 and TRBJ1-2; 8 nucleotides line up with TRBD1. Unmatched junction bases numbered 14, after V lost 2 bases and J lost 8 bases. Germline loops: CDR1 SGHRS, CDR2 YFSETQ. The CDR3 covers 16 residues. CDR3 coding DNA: TGCGCCAGCAGCTTAGGACAGGGATATAATTCGGGGGGCTACACCTTC. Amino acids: CASSLGQGYNSGGYTF.

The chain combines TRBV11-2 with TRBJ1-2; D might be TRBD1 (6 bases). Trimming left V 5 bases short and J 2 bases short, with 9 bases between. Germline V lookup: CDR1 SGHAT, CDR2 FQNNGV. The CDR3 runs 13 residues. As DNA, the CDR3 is TGTGCCAGCAGCGTCGACAGGAACTATGGCTACACCTTC. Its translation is CASSVDRNYGYTF. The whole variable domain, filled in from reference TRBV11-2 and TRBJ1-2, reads EAGVAQSPRYKIIEKRQSVAFWCNPISGHATLYWYQQILGQGPKLLIQFQNNGVVDDSQLPKDRFSAERLKGVDSTLKIQPAKLEDSAVYLCASSVDRNYGYTFGSGTRLTVV.

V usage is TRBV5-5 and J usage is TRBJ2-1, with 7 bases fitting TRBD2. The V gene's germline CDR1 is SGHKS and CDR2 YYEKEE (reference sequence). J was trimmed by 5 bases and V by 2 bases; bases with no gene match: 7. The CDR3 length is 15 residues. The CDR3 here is CASSFSASGDNEQFF. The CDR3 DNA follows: TGTGCCAGCAGCTTTTCGGCTAGCGGTGACAATGAGCAGTTCTTC.

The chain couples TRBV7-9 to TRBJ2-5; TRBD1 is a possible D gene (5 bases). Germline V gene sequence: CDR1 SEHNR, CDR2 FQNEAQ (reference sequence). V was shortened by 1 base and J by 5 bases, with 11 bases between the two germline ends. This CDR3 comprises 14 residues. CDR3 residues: CASSLGQWGETQYF. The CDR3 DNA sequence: TGTGCCAGCAGCTTAGGCCAGTGGGGCGAGACCCAGTACTTC. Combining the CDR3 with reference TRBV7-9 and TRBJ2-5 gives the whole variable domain DTGVSQNPRHKITKRGQNVTFRCDPISEHNRLYWYRQTLGQGPEFLTYFQNEAQLEKSRLLSDRFSAERPKGSFSTLEIQRTEQGDSAMYLCASSLGQWGETQYFGPGTRLLVL.

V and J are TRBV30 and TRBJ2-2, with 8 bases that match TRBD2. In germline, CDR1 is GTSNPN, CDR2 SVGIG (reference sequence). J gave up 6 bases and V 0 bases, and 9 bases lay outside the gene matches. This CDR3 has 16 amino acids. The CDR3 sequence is CAWSVLSSGSSGELFF. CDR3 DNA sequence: TGTGCCTGGAGTGTACTGTCCAGCGGGAGTTCCGGGGAGCTGTTTTTT.